Below, one T cell receptor (beta chain) is given with its context. The target antigen is unknown. The CDR3 contains 13 residues. The germline V gene has CDR1 SQVTM and CDR2 ANQGSEA. V was pared by 7 bases and J by 3 bases, with 16 bases between. The data were taken from a study of long-term antiretroviral therapy in people with HIV. Findings and limits, study-wide: Transplant donor controls retained higher diversity, though diversity increased after ART.

The assay used was immunoSEQ (version v3.0), run at survey level. Here immunoSEQ multiplex PCR was the method, and the copy in TCRdb shows in-frame clones only, minus some. The profile shows 20,000 to 25,000 clones, about 80% of them singletons. This chain connects TRBV29-1 to TRBJ2-7, with D uncertain. This sample comprised unsorted PBMCs, obtained 0.3 years after starting antiretroviral therapy. This receptor was identified in a man in his fifties or sixties with HIV. The CDR3 DNA follows: TGCAGCGCAATCGAGACCCTTTACTACGAGCAGTACTTC. Residues: CSAIETLYYEQYF.